Here is one T cell receptor beta chain with its context. Measured with immunoSEQ multiplex PCR; TCRdb has only the in-frame clones, and not every one. The sample has around 90,000 clones; approximately 86% are singletons. This entry comes from a study of control samples from healthy donors and cancer patients. V was shortened by 2 bases and J by 1 base, with 12 bases between the two germline ends. This CDR3 comprises 16 residues. Germline V gives CDR1 SGHVS, CDR2 FQNEAQ. The sample comprised blood. The receptor was derived from a man younger than 45 in good health. J is TRBJ1-5 and V is TRBV7-8, with D possibly being TRBD1 (6 bases). The CDR3 nucleotides are TGTGCCAGCAGCTTACGGGAGGGGGGAAGCAATCAGCCCCAGCATTTT. Its protein is CASSLREGGSNQPQHF.